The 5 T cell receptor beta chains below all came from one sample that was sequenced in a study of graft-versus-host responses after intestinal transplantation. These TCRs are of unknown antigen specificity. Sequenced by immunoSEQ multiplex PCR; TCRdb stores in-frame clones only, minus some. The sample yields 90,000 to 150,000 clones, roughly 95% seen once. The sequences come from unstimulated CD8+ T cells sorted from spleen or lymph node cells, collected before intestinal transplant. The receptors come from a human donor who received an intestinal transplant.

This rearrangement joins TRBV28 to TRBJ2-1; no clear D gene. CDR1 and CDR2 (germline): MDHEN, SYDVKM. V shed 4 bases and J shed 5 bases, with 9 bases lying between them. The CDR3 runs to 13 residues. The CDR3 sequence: CASSYRLNNEQFF. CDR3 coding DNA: TGTGCCAGCAGTTACCGACTGAACAATGAGCAGTTCTTC.

The CDR3 sequence: CASSSGSSYEQYF. Here the CDR3 DNA reads TGTGCCAGCAGCTCAGGGAGCTCCTACGAGCAGTACTTC. V gene TRBV11-2 combines with J gene TRBJ2-7; D is possibly TRBD1 or TRBD2 (5 bases each). V gave up 4 bases and J gave up 0 bases, with 7 bases separating them. This CDR3 region has 13 residues. Germline assignment: CDR1 SGHAT and CDR2 FQNNGV.

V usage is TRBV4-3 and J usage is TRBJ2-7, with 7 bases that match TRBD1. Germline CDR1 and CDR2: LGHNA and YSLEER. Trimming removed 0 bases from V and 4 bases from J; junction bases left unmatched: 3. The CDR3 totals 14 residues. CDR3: CASSQDRGQYEQYF. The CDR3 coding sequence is TGCGCCAGCAGCCAAGATAGGGGACAGTACGAGCAGTACTTC.

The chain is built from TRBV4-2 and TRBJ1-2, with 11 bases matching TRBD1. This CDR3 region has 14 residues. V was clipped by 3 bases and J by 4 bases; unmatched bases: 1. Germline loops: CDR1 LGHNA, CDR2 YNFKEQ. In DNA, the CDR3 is TGTGCCAGCAGCCAGGACAGGGGGCTCTATGGCTACACCTTC. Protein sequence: CASSQDRGLYGYTF.

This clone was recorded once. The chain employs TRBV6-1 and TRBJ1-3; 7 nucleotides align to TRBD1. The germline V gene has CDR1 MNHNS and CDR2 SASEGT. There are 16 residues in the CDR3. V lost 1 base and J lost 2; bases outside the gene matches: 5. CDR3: CASSEGQGVAGNTIYF. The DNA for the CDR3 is TGTGCCAGCAGTGAAGGACAGGGAGTCGCTGGAAACACCATATATTTT.